This entry lists 25 T cell receptor beta chains sequenced from one sample in a study of cytomegalovirus exposure and HLA in healthy donors. 13 Jbeta primers and 60 Vbeta primers were used for the PCR. The data were produced by immunoSEQ multiplex PCR, yet TCRdb's version contains in-frame clones alone and is incomplete. The table records about 140,000 clones, around 80% of them present only once. Sequenced material: PBMCs. These receptors were collected from a female donor in good health and CMV-seronegative.

The rearrangement uses TRBV9 and TRBJ2-1, with 10 bases matching TRBD1. V lost 7 bases, J lost 5 bases, and 9 bases stayed unmatched. The CDR3 length is 15 residues. Germline-derived CDR1 and CDR2 are SGDLS and YYNGEE. CDR3 DNA sequence: TGTGCCAGCTCCAGGGGACAGGGGACAAACAATGAGCAGTTCTTC. Protein sequence: CASSRGQGTNNEQFF.

As to this clone: The sample has other DNA sequences that encode this CDR3 too. V and J are TRBV5-1 and TRBJ2-2; D not resolved. CDR1 and CDR2 (germline): SGHRS, YFSETQ. The CDR3 contains 15 residues. Trimming left V 0 bases short and J 0 bases short, with 6 bases between. DNA of the CDR3: TGCGCCAGCAGCTTGGGACTTTCGAACACCGGGGAGCTGTTTTTT. This translates into CASSLGLSNTGELFF.

The V and J genes are TRBV29-1 and TRBJ2-1; 13 bases line up with TRBD2. The J segment lost 2 bases and the V segment lost 1 base, leaving 2 bases of the junction unmatched. This CDR3 has 16 amino acids. Germline CDR1 SQVTM, CDR2 ANQGSEA. The CDR3 DNA follows: TGCAGCGTTGAAGGGACTAGCGGGAGCACCTACAATGAGCAGTTCTTC. It specifies CSVEGTSGSTYNEQFF.

V usage is TRBV6-1 and J usage is TRBJ1-1; TRBD1 matches 9 bases. The germline V gene has CDR1 MNHNS and CDR2 SASEGT. J lost 6 bases, V lost 7 bases, and 6 bases had no gene match. This CDR3 has 13 amino acids. CDR3 nucleotides: TGTGCCAGCAAGCCGGGACAGGGCCCTGAAGCTTTCTTT. Translating gives CASKPGQGPEAFF.

The V call is TRBV9, the J call TRBJ2-2; 8 positions agree with TRBD2. Losses at the gene ends were 0 bases for V and 6 bases for J; bases not matched to a gene: 4. Germline CDR1 reads SGDLS; CDR2 reads YYNGEE. The CDR3 loop spans 15 amino acids. CDR3 in amino acids: CASSVGGGGPGELFF. For the CDR3, the DNA is TGTGCCAGCAGCGTAGGGGGCGGGGGGCCCGGGGAGCTGTTTTTT. Full variable domain (missing parts from reference TRBV9 and TRBJ2-2): DSGVTQTPKHLITATGQRVTLRCSPRSGDLSVYWYQQSLDQGLQFLIQYYNGEERAKGNILERFSAQQFPDLHSELNLSSLELGDSALYFCASSVGGGGPGELFFGEGSRLTVL.

This chain connects TRBV2 to TRBJ2-5; a possible D gene is TRBD2 (5 bases). Trimming pared 6 bases from V and 0 bases from J, leaving 14 bases between. The V gene's germline CDR1 is SNHLY and CDR2 FYNNEI. The CDR3 loop spans 15 amino acids. The CDR3 region is CASRVGGFYQETQYF. The CDR3 coding sequence is TGTGCCAGCAGGGTAGGCGGGTTTTACCAAGAGACCCAGTACTTC. Variable domain in full (rest from reference TRBV2 and TRBJ2-5): EPEVTQTPSHQVTQMGQEVILRCVPISNHLYFYWYRQILGQKVEFLVSFYNNEISEKSEIFDDQFSVERPDGSNFTLKIRSTKLEDSAMYFCASRVGGFYQETQYFGPGTRLLVL.

The chain couples TRBV20-1 to TRBJ1-1; 10 bases map to TRBD1. This CDR3 has 11 residues. Germline loops: CDR1 DFQATT, CDR2 SNEGSKA (reference sequence). Trimming cost V 3 bases and J 11 bases; bases outside gene matches: 3. CDR3 nucleotide sequence: TGCAGTGCTAGGGGACAGGGGCTGGCTTTCTTT. This gives the protein CSARGQGLAFF.

The chain joins TRBV7-9 to TRBJ2-1, with D perhaps TRBD1 (6 bases). V dropped 3 bases and J dropped 0 bases, with 15 bases sitting between them. The CDR3 sequence is 17 residues long. The germline CDR1 and CDR2 sequences are SEHNR and FQNEAQ (reference sequence). Here the CDR3 reads CASSLYSGTSSYNEQFF. The CDR3 region has the DNA TGTGCCAGCAGCTTGTATTCAGGGACAAGCTCCTACAATGAGCAGTTCTTC.

The chain employs TRBV7-8 and TRBJ2-7, with 10 bases that match TRBD1. Germline loops: CDR1 SGHVS, CDR2 FQNEAQ. V shed 5 bases, J shed 5 bases, and the junction held 15 bases outside the gene matches. This CDR3 is built from 17 residues. CDR3 in amino acids: CASSTFLSGTGVNEQYF. CDR3 DNA sequence: TGTGCCAGCAGCACCTTCCTTTCTGGGACAGGGGTCAACGAGCAGTACTTC.

Comment on this clone: One junction end disagrees with the germline gene, perhaps due to a read error. This sequence joins TRBV5-1 and TRBJ1-5; the match to TRBD1 covers 7 bases. The V gene's germline CDR1 is SGHRS and CDR2 YFSETQ. This CDR3 spans 14 amino acids. The CDR3 spells CASSLEGANQPQHF. In DNA form, the CDR3 reads TGTGCCAGCAGCTTGGAGGGGGCCAATCAGCCCCAGCATTTT. The full variable domain, in which reference TRBV5-1 and TRBJ1-5 provide the parts outside the CDR3, is KAGVTQTPRYLIKTRGQQVTLSCSPISGHRSVSWYQQTPGQGLQFLFEYFSETQRNKGNFPGRFSGRQFSNSRSEMNVSTLELGDSALYLCASSLEGANQPQHFGDGTRLSIL.

This clone has only one observation. The V gene is TRBV5-4, the J gene TRBJ2-1; 11 bases match TRBD2. Germline-derived CDR1 and CDR2 are SGHNT and YYREEE (reference sequence). J lost 5 bases, V lost 0 bases, and 1 base had no gene match. The CDR3 extends over 15 amino acids. The CDR3 is CASSLGLAGNNEQFF. DNA for the CDR3: TGTGCCAGCAGCTTGGGACTAGCGGGAAACAATGAGCAGTTCTTC.

This sequence joins TRBV30 and TRBJ2-2; D is possibly TRBD2 (7 bases). CDR1 and CDR2 from the germline V gene are GTSNPN and SVGIG (reference sequence). V was trimmed by 2 bases and J by 5 bases, leaving 18 bases between them. The CDR3 loop spans 16 amino acids. In DNA, the CDR3 is TGTGCCTGGAGTCCGTTTGGGGGGGCGGTAACCGGGGAGCTGTTTTTT. The encoded protein is CAWSPFGGAVTGELFF.

CDR3: CASSTTGGRRSEQFF. The CDR3 coding sequence is TGTGCCAGTAGTACTACAGGGGGCAGGCGTAGTGAGCAGTTCTTC. The chain employs TRBV19 and TRBJ2-1; 9 bases are a match to TRBD1. Germline V gene lookup returns CDR1 LNHDA and CDR2 SQIVND (reference sequence). The CDR3 runs to 15 residues. Trimming took 4 bases from V and 9 from J; bases not matched to a gene: 10.

This clone was observed a few times. The CDR3 DNA sequence: TGTGCCAGTAGCCCTAGCGGAAGCTCCTACAATGAGCAGTTCTTC. Translating it yields CASSPSGSSYNEQFF. This chain connects TRBV19 to TRBJ2-1, with TRBD2 identical over 7 bases. The germline V gene has CDR1 LNHDA and CDR2 SQIVND (reference sequence). V shed 6 bases, J shed 0 bases, and the junction held 5 bases outside the gene matches. This CDR3 has 15 amino acids.

The chain has TRBV28 and TRBJ2-1, with 9 bases aligning to TRBD2. The J segment lost 14 bases and the V segment lost 1 base, leaving 9 bases of the junction unmatched. Looked up from germline, CDR1 is MDHEN and CDR2 is SYDVKM. The CDR3 sequence is 14 residues long. This CDR3 is CASSLFPSGTLKFF. CDR3 DNA sequence: TGTGCCAGCAGTTTATTCCCTAGCGGGACTCTTAAGTTCTTC. Full variable domain (outside the CDR3, taken from reference TRBV28 and TRBJ2-1): DVKVTQSSRYLVKRTGEKVFLECVQDMDHENMFWYRQDPGLGLRLIYFSYDVKMKEKGDIPEGYSVSREKKERFSLILESASTNQTSMYLCASSLFPSGTLKFFGPGTRLTVL.

The chain is built from TRBV7-9 and TRBJ1-4; 7 bases line up with TRBD1. The CDR3 covers 15 residues. The V segment lost 5 bases and the J segment 5 bases; nucleotides outside the gene matches: 8. Per the germline V gene, CDR1 is SEHNR and CDR2 is FQNEAQ (reference sequence). Here the CDR3 DNA reads TGTGCCAGCAGCATGAGGGACAGAGGAAATGAAAAACTGTTTTTT. Protein product: CASSMRDRGNEKLFF. The full variable domain, rest sourced from reference TRBV7-9 and TRBJ1-4, is DTGVSQNPRHKITKRGQNVTFRCDPISEHNRLYWYRQTLGQGPEFLTYFQNEAQLEKSRLLSDRFSAERPKGSFSTLEIQRTEQGDSAMYLCASSMRDRGNEKLFFGSGTQLSVL.

This chain connects TRBV5-1 to TRBJ1-3; weak D call: TRBD1 (6 bases). The CDR3 consists of 14 residues. Trimming left V 4 bases short and J 3 bases short, with 11 bases between. Germline CDR1 reads SGHRS; CDR2 reads YFSETQ. Here the CDR3 DNA reads TGCGCCAGCAGCCAAGGGGGAAATGGAAACACCATATATTTT. Translating it yields CASSQGGNGNTIYF.

The CDR3 reads CASSQDGTGGRTGELFF. The DNA for the CDR3 is TGTGCCAGCAGCCAAGATGGGACAGGGGGCCGGACCGGGGAGCTGTTTTTT. The V gene is TRBV4-2, the J gene TRBJ2-2; 12 bases agree with TRBD1. CDR3 size: 17 residues. The V gene end was trimmed by 0 bases and the J gene end by 5 bases; junction bases not matched to a gene: 4. Germline CDR1 is LGHNA and CDR2 is YNFKEQ.

Turning to this clone: A junction end diverges from the germline sequence, so it may reflect a read error. The J gene is TRBJ2-1, the V gene TRBV7-2; 8 bases fit TRBD2. The CDR3 covers 15 residues. Germline lookup yields CDR1 SGHTA and CDR2 FQGNSA. CDR3 sequence reads: CASSLDGGRNNEQFF. The CDR3 DNA sequence: TGTGCCAGCAGCTTAGATGGCGGGAGGAACAACGAGCAGTTCTTC.

CDR3 region: CASVRGLSDTQYF. CDR3 coding DNA: TGTGCCAGCGTCAGGGGGCTTTCAGATACGCAGTATTTT. The chain is built from TRBV28 and TRBJ2-3; TRBD1 agrees at 8 bases. The germline CDR1 and CDR2 sequences are MDHEN and SYDVKM. This CDR3 has 13 amino acids. With V trimmed by 8 bases and J by 4 bases, 5 bases remained unmatched.

This rearrangement joins TRBV27 to TRBJ1-4, with 11 bases identical to TRBD1. The CDR3 is 15 residues long. V dropped 1 base and J dropped 9; count of bases not matched to a gene: 4. CDR1 is MNHEY and CDR2 is SMNVEV in the germline V gene (reference sequence). This CDR3 is CASSLWGQGGKKLFF. CDR3 in DNA: TGTGCCAGCAGTTTATGGGGACAGGGGGGGAAAAAACTGTTTTTT.

The chain joins TRBV27 to TRBJ2-7; 7 positions match TRBD1. Losses at the gene ends were 5 bases for V and 4 bases for J; bases not matched to a gene: 5. CDR3 length: 13 residues. The germline V gene has CDR1 MNHEY and CDR2 SMNVEV (reference sequence). The CDR3 sequence: CASSRAGGYEQYF. The CDR3 DNA sequence: TGTGCCAGCAGTCGGGCAGGGGGTTACGAGCAGTACTTC.

This chain uses TRBV5-6 with TRBJ2-5; D is uncertain. V dropped 1 base and J dropped 2 bases, with 9 bases sitting between them. The germline V gene has CDR1 SGHDT and CDR2 YYEEEE. This CDR3 spans 14 amino acids. The CDR3 region is CASSLLGRQETQYF. The CDR3 DNA reads as TGTGCCAGCAGCTTGTTGGGCAGGCAAGAGACCCAGTACTTC.

As regards this clone: An end of the junction does not agree with germline; a read error may underlie this. The gene calls are TRBV2 and TRBJ1-2; TRBD1 might be the D (5 bases). The CDR3 runs to 15 residues. The germline gives CDR1 SNHLY, CDR2 FYNNEI. CDR3 amino acids: CASSEARQPSYGYPF. Here the CDR3 DNA reads TGTGCCAGCAGTGAAGCAAGACAGCCGAGCTATGGCTACCCCTTC.

The rearrangement links TRBV27 to TRBJ2-3; tentatively, D is TRBD2 (6 bases). This CDR3 is 12 amino acids long. V shed 3 bases and J shed 11 bases, with 12 bases lying between them. Germline CDR1 MNHEY, CDR2 SMNVEV (reference sequence). The CDR3 nucleotides are TGTGCCAGCAGTTTTGTCGGGAGAGGGCAGTATTTT. Protein: CASSFVGRGQYF.